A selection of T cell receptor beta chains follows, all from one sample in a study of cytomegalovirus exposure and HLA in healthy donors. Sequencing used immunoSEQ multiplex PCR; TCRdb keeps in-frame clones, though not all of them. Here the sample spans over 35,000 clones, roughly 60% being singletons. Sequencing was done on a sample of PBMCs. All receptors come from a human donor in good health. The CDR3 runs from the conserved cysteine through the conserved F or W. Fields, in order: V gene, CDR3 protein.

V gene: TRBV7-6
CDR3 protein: CASSSRQGSPLHF

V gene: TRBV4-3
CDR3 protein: CASSQDHRGFSPLHF

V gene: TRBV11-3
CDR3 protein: CASSLNRDNQETQYF

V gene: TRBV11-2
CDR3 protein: CASSLAGGRTGELFF

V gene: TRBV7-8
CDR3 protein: CASSETGFYNEQFF

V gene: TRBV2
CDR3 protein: CASSEALADTQYF

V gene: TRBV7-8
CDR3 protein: CASSLEGRGYSNQPQHF

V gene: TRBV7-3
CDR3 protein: CASSSGTGRYNEQFF

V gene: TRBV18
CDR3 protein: CASSPRGGETQYF

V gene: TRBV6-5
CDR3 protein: CATQRGASYGYTF

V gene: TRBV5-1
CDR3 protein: CASSMGQGFGYTF

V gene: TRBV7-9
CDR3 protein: CASSSPTGKYNEQFF

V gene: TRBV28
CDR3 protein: CASSVTGGANQPQHF

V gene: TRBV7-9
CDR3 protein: CASSTGTDNSPLHF

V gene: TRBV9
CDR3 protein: CASSSQQGAYNEQFF

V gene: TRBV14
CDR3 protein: CASSVMDRSLYGYTF

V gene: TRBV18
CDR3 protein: CASSATEAPNNEQFF

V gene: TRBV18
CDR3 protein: CASSPPAGADTQYF

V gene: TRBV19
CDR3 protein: CASSIGRGTEAFF

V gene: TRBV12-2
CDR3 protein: CASRILAGGPLEQYF

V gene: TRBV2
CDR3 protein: CASSERGQTYGYTF

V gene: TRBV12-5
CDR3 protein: CASGPRTSRGTGELFF

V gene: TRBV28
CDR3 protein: CASSPPGQQGETQYF

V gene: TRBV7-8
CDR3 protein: CASSEGQAYEQYF

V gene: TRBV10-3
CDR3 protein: CAISGLETYEQYF

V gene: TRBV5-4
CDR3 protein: CASSSGGGGPGANVLTF

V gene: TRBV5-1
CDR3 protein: CASSLSPGVNEQFF

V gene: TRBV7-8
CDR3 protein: CASSSAPEIRQTFF

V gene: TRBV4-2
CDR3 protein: CASKEDSKYGYTF

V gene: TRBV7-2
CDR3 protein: CASSYRVGSSYEQYF